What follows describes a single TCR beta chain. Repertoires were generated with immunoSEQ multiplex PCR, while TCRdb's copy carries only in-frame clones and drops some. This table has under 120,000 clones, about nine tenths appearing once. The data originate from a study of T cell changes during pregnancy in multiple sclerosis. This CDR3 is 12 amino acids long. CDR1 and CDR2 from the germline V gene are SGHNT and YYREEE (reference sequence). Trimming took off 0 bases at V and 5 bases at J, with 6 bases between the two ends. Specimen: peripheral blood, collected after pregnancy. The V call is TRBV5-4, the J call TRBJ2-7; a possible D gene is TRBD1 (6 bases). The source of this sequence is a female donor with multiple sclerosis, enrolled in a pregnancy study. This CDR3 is CASSLEGDEQYF. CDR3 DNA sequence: TGTGCCAGCAGCTTGGAGGGGGACGAGCAGTACTTC.